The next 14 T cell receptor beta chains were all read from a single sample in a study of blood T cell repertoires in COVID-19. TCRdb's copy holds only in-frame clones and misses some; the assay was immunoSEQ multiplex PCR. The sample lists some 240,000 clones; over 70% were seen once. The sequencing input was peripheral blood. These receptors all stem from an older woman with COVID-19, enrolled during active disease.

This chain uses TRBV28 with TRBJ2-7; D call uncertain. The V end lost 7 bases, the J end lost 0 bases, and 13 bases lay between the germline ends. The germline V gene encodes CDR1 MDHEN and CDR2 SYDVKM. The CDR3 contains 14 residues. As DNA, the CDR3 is TGTGCCAGCAAACCCTCCCTTAGCTCCTACGAGCAGTACTTC. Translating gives CASKPSLSSYEQYF.

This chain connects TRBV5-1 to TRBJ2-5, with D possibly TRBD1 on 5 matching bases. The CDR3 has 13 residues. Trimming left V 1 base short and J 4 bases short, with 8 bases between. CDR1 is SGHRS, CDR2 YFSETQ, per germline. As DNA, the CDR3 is TGCGCCAGCAGCTTGCCTCAGGGAGAGACCCAGTACTTC. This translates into CASSLPQGETQYF.

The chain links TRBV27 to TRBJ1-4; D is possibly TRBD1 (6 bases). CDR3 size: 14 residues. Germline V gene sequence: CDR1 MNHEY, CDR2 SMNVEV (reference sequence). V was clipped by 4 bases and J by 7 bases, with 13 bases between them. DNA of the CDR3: TGTGCCAGCAGTTACAGGGCAGAGAGTGAAAAACTGTTTTTT. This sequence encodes CASSYRAESEKLFF.

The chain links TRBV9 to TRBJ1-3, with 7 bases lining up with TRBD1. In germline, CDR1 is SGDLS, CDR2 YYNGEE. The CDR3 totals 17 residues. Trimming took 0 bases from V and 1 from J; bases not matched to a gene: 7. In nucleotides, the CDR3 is TGTGCCAGCAGCGTAGGACAGGGATGGGCATCTGGAAACACCATATATTTT. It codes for CASSVGQGWASGNTIYF.

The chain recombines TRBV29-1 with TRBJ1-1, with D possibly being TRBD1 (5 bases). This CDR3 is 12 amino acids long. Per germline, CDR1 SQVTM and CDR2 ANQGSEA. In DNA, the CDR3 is TGCACCATTAGCCGGGGGGTAACTGAAGCTTTCTTT. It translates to CTISRGVTEAFF. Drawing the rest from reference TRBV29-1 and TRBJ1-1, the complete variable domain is SAVISQKPSRDICQRGTSLTIQCQVDSQVTMMFWYRQQPGQSLTLIATANQGSEATYESGFVIDKFPISRPNLTFSTLTVSNMSPEDSSIYLCTISRGVTEAFFGQGTRLTVV.

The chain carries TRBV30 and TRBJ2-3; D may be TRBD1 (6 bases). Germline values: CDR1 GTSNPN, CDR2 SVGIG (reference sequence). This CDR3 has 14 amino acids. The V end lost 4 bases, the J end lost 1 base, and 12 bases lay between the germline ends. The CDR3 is CAWNRDIRTDTQYF. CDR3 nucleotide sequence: TGTGCCTGGAATCGGGACATCCGCACAGATACGCAGTATTTT.

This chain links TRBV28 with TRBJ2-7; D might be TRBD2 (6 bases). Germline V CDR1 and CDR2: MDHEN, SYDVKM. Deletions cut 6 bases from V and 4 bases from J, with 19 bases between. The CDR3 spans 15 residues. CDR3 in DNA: TGTGCCAGCAGCGACGGTGGGGCAGGGAGGTACGAGCAGTACTTC. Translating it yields CASSDGGAGRYEQYF.

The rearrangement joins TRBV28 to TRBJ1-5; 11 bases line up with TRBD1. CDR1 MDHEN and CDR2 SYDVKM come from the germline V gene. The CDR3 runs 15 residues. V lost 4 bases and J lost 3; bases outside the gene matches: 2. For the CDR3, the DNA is TGTGCCAGCAGTTGGGGACAGGGGGACAATCAGCCCCAGCATTTT. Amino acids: CASSWGQGDNQPQHF.

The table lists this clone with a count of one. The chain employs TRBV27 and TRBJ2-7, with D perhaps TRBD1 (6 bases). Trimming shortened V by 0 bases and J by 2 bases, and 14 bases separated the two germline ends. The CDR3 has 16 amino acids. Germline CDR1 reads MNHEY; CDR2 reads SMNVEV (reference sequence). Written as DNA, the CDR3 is TGTGCCAGCAGTTTATCACAGGGCCTACTAACCTACGAGCAGTACTTC. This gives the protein CASSLSQGLLTYEQYF.

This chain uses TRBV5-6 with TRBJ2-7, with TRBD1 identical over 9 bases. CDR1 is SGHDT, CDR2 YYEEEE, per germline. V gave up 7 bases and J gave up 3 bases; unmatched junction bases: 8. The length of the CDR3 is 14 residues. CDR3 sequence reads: CASPGDRAFYEQYF. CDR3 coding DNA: TGTGCCAGCCCTGGGGACAGGGCGTTCTACGAGCAGTACTTC. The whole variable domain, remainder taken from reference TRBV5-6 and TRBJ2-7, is DAGVTQSPTHLIKTRGQQVTLRCSPKSGHDTVSWYQQALGQGPQFIFQYYEEEERQRGNFPDRFSGHQFPNYSSELNVNALLLGDSALYLCASPGDRAFYEQYFGPGTRLTVT.

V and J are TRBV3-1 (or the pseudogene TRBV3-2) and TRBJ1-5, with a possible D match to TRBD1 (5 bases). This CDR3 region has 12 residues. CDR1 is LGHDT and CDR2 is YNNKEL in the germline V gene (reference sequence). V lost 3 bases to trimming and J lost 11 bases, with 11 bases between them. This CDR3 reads CASSHSAGSQHF. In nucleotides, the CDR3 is TGTGCCAGCAGCCACTCCGCAGGGTCCCAGCATTTT.

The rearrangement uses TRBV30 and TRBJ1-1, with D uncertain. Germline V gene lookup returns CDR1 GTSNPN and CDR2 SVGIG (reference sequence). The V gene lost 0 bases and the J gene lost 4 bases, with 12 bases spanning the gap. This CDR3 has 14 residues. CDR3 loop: CAWSVLEGGTEAFF. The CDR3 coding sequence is TGTGCCTGGAGTGTACTTGAGGGCGGCACTGAAGCTTTCTTT.

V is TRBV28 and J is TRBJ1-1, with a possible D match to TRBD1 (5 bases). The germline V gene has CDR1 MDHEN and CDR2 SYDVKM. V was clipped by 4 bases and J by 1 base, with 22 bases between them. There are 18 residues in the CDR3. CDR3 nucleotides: TGTGCCAGCAGTTATAGTTACACAGGTCCCTACAAGAACACTGAAGCTTTCTTT. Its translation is CASSYSYTGPYKNTEAFF. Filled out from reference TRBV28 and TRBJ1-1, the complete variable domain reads DVKVTQSSRYLVKRTGEKVFLECVQDMDHENMFWYRQDPGLGLRLIYFSYDVKMKEKGDIPEGYSVSREKKERFSLILESASTNQTSMYLCASSYSYTGPYKNTEAFFGQGTRLTVV.

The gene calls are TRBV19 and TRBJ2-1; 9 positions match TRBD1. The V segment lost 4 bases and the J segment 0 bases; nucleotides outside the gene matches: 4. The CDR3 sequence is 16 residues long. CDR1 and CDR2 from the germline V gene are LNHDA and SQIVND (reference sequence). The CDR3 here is CASSTIQGASYNEQFF. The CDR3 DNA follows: TGTGCCAGTAGTACCATACAGGGGGCCTCCTACAATGAGCAGTTCTTC.